One and the same sample provided the 25 T cell receptor beta chains below, sequenced in a study of cytomegalovirus exposure and HLA in healthy donors. Amplification used 60 Vbeta primers and 13 Jbeta primers. This table comes from immunoSEQ multiplex PCR, and its TCRdb copy is limited to in-frame clones, with some not included. The repertoire holds some 150,000 clones, with over 60% as singletons. Sequencing was performed on PBMCs. These receptors originate from a woman between 25 and 40 years old in good health and CMV-seropositive.

This clone was seen a single time. The chain has TRBV5-4 and TRBJ2-3; 7 bases fit TRBD2. The V and J ends lost 4 bases and 1 base, in that order; junction bases with no gene match: 9. This CDR3 has 16 residues. CDR1 and CDR2 (germline): SGHNT, YYREEE (reference sequence). The CDR3: CASSHPLADRTDTQYF. DNA of the CDR3: TGTGCCAGCAGCCACCCCCTAGCGGATCGCACAGATACGCAGTATTTT.

This chain uses TRBV9 with TRBJ1-5, with 7 nucleotides matching TRBD1. In germline, CDR1 is SGDLS, CDR2 YYNGEE. The CDR3 sequence is 14 residues long. With V trimmed by 4 bases and J by 6 bases, 7 bases remained unmatched. The CDR3 nucleotides are TGTGCCAGCAGCCCAGGACAGGTGAGTCAGCCCCAGCATTTT. It specifies CASSPGQVSQPQHF.

The CDR3 coding sequence is TGTGCCAGTAGTATAGACCCAGGCTATGCTCGGGAAGCTTTCTTT. The encoded protein is CASSIDPGYAREAFF. The rearrangement links TRBV19 to TRBJ1-1; no clear D gene. Germline assignment: CDR1 LNHDA and CDR2 SQIVND (reference sequence). Trimming removed 0 bases at V and 8 bases at J, with 16 bases between. The CDR3 is made up of 15 amino acids. Based on the CDR3 plus reference TRBV19 and TRBJ1-1, the full variable domain is DGGITQSPKYLFRKEGQNVTLSCEQNLNHDAMYWYRQDPGQGLRLIYYSQIVNDFQKGDIAEGYSVSREKKESFPLTVTSAQKNPTAFYLCASSIDPGYAREAFFGQGTRLTVV.

This clone was detected only a few times. The chain is built from TRBV6-6 and TRBJ1-6; TRBD1 might be the D (5 bases). The CDR3 contains 13 residues. Germline V gene data show CDR1 as MNHNY and CDR2 as SVGAGI (reference sequence). V was cut by 5 bases and J by 6 bases, with 8 bases left in between. CDR3 sequence: CASSPDSNSPLHF. CDR3 DNA sequence: TGTGCCAGCAGTCCCGACAGTAATTCACCCCTCCACTTT.

The chain uses TRBV5-1 and TRBJ1-1, with a possible D match to TRBD1 (6 bases). V lost 2 bases to trimming and J lost 7 bases, with 15 bases between them. The germline gives CDR1 SGHRS, CDR2 YFSETQ. The CDR3 spans 14 residues. Here the CDR3 reads CASSLQGGENEAFF. The DNA for the CDR3 is TGCGCCAGCAGCTTACAGGGTGGGGAGAATGAAGCTTTCTTT.

The chain links TRBV29-1 to TRBJ2-5; a possible D gene is TRBD2 (6 bases). The ends were cut back, 4 bases at V and 5 bases at J, with 14 bases in the middle. CDR1 and CDR2 from the germline V gene are SQVTM and ANQGSEA. This CDR3 comprises 13 residues. The CDR3 DNA reads TGCAGCGTTGTTCGGGACTTTGGGGAGACCCAGTACTTC. As protein: CSVVRDFGETQYF.

The chain carries TRBV5-1 and TRBJ2-3, with 13 bases that match TRBD2. CDR1 SGHRS and CDR2 YFSETQ come from the germline V gene. The V segment lost 3 bases and the J segment 2 bases; nucleotides outside the gene matches: 3. The CDR3 consists of 16 residues. The CDR3 loop is CASSSGLAGVTDTQYF. CDR3 DNA: TGCGCCAGCAGCTCCGGACTAGCGGGGGTCACAGATACGCAGTATTTT.

The chain couples TRBV15 to TRBJ1-5, with no clear D. The ends were cut back, 4 bases at V and 5 bases at J, with 6 bases in the middle. Germline values: CDR1 LNHNV, CDR2 YYDKDF (reference sequence). The CDR3 length is 12 residues. The chain's CDR3 is CATSTEYQPQHF. CDR3 coding DNA: TGTGCCACCAGCACCGAGTATCAGCCCCAGCATTTT.

The chain has TRBV7-2 and TRBJ2-1, with D possibly being TRBD1 (6 bases). The CDR3 has 14 residues. V was pared by 8 bases and J by 2 bases, with 13 bases between. Germline V gene lookup returns CDR1 SGHTA and CDR2 FQGNSA. The CDR3 DNA follows: TGTGCCAGCTCCGGGACAAGTACCTACAATGAGCAGTTCTTC. Its protein is CASSGTSTYNEQFF.

V usage is TRBV19 and J usage is TRBJ1-2; 10 nucleotides line up with TRBD1. Per the germline V gene, CDR1 is LNHDA and CDR2 is SQIVND (reference sequence). V dropped 6 bases and J dropped 4; count of bases not matched to a gene: 14. The CDR3 sequence is 17 residues long. The CDR3 loop reads CASSPLIRQGASYGYTF. Here the CDR3 DNA reads TGTGCCAGTAGCCCTCTGATAAGACAGGGGGCGTCCTATGGCTACACCTTC.

In its sample, this clone was seen a few times. The V call is TRBV5-1, the J call TRBJ2-3; tentative D call: TRBD2 (6 bases). Trimming removed 1 base from V and 10 bases from J, with 10 bases in between. CDR1 is SGHRS and CDR2 is YFSETQ in the germline V gene. The CDR3 contains 12 residues. The CDR3 nucleotides read TGCGCCAGCAGCTTGCCGGGGGTTGCGCAGTATTTT. Protein: CASSLPGVAQYF.

The chain uses TRBV9 and TRBJ2-5; 10 bases map to TRBD2. From germline, CDR1 is SGDLS and CDR2 YYNGEE. This CDR3 is built from 16 residues. Germline trimming cut 0 bases from V and 2 bases from J; bases unmatched to any gene: 4. The CDR3: CASSVGLAGAQETQYF. The CDR3 nucleotides read TGTGCCAGCAGCGTAGGGCTAGCGGGGGCACAAGAGACCCAGTACTTC. Full variable domain (outside the CDR3, taken from reference TRBV9 and TRBJ2-5): DSGVTQTPKHLITATGQRVTLRCSPRSGDLSVYWYQQSLDQGLQFLIQYYNGEERAKGNILERFSAQQFPDLHSELNLSSLELGDSALYFCASSVGLAGAQETQYFGPGTRLLVL.

The rearrangement uses TRBV6-6 and TRBJ2-1; D perhaps matches TRBD2 (6 bases). The CDR3 extends over 15 amino acids. The V gene's germline CDR1 is MNHNY and CDR2 SVGAGI (reference sequence). Trimming took off 5 bases at V and 9 bases at J, with 20 bases between the two ends. CDR3 amino acids: CASSPRTTAGGEQFF. The CDR3 DNA reads TGTGCCAGCAGTCCACGGACTACCGCCGGGGGTGAGCAGTTCTTC.

J is TRBJ1-3 and V is TRBV2; TRBD1 aligns across 7 bases. J gave up 3 bases and V 6 bases, and 5 bases lay outside the gene matches. Germline V lookup: CDR1 SNHLY, CDR2 FYNNEI. The CDR3 is 14 amino acids. CDR3 nucleotides: TGTGCCAGCAGCTACGACAGGGATGGAAACACCATATATTTT. Translation gives CASSYDRDGNTIYF.

V usage is TRBV11-1 and J usage is TRBJ1-6; D perhaps matches TRBD1 (5 bases). Germline CDR1 is SGHAT and CDR2 is FQDESV (reference sequence). The CDR3 runs 15 residues. V lost 2 bases to trimming and J lost 7 bases, with 12 bases between them. The CDR3 spells CASSLYFRANSPLHF. CDR3 DNA: TGTGCCAGCAGCTTATACTTCAGGGCAAATTCACCCCTCCACTTT.

The rearrangement uses TRBV7-3 and TRBJ2-5; the match to TRBD2 covers 13 bases. CDR3 length equals 16 residues. Germline V gene lookup returns CDR1 SGHTA and CDR2 FQGTGA. V lost 2 bases and J lost 4; bases outside the gene matches: 4. The CDR3 DNA follows: TGTGCCAGCAGCTTATTGGGGACTAGCGGGGTAGAGACCCAGTACTTC. Translated, it gives CASSLLGTSGVETQYF.

J is TRBJ1-4 and V is TRBV30, with a possible D match to TRBD1 (6 bases). Per the germline V gene, CDR1 is GTSNPN and CDR2 is SVGIG (reference sequence). The V end was cut by 2 bases, the J end by 4 bases, with 11 bases between. The CDR3 consists of 14 residues. CDR3 protein: CAWSLKGVNEKLFF. As DNA, the CDR3 is TGTGCCTGGAGTCTTAAGGGGGTTAATGAAAAACTGTTTTTT.

This clone was observed at least ten times. This rearrangement joins TRBV19 to TRBJ1-4, with a tentative D call TRBD1 (5 bases). Germline CDR1 and CDR2: LNHDA and SQIVND (reference sequence). This CDR3 region has 15 residues. The V gene lost 4 bases and the J gene lost 8 bases, with 17 bases spanning the gap. This CDR3 reads CASSSRPGGVEKLFF. The CDR3 bases are TGTGCCAGTAGTAGCCGACCCGGAGGGGTAGAAAAACTGTTTTTT.

CDR3 nucleotides: TGTGCCAGCAGCCTTCTTGCAGGGTCCACTGAAGCTTTCTTT. This sequence encodes CASSLLAGSTEAFF. The chain has TRBV6-5 and TRBJ1-1; the D gene is possibly TRBD1 (5 bases). Germline CDR1 and CDR2: MNHEY and SVGAGI. The length of the CDR3 is 14 residues. Trimming removed 6 bases at V and 4 bases at J, with 15 bases between.

V and J are TRBV5-4 and TRBJ1-1, with 10 bases identical to TRBD1. This CDR3 spans 16 amino acids. Germline V gene sequence: CDR1 SGHNT, CDR2 YYREEE (reference sequence). V trimming: 4 bases; J trimming: 4 bases; junction bases outside the gene matches: 10. The CDR3 is CASSPGQGLRGTEAFF. Here the CDR3 DNA reads TGTGCCAGCAGCCCGGGACAGGGGCTACGGGGCACTGAAGCTTTCTTT.

CDR3 sequence reads: CAWSRAGYGDSPLHF. DNA of the CDR3: TGTGCCTGGAGCAGGGCAGGGTATGGGGATTCACCCCTCCACTTT. The chain joins TRBV30 to TRBJ1-6; D is possibly TRBD1 (5 bases). Trimming took off 3 bases at V and 8 bases at J, with 17 bases between the two ends. CDR1 and CDR2 from the germline V gene are GTSNPN and SVGIG (reference sequence). The CDR3 consists of 15 residues.

The V gene is TRBV7-9, the J gene TRBJ2-2, with 7 bases matching TRBD2. CDR1 is SEHNR, CDR2 FQNEAQ, per germline (reference sequence). V dropped 2 bases and J dropped 2; count of bases not matched to a gene: 8. CDR3 length equals 17 residues. The CDR3 nucleotides are TGTGCCAGCAGCTTAAGTGTGGCGGGGGTAAACACCGGGGAGCTGTTTTTT. As protein: CASSLSVAGVNTGELFF.

Only a few counts were recorded for this clone. The rearrangement joins TRBV28 to TRBJ1-4; the D gene is possibly TRBD1 (5 bases). Germline assignment: CDR1 MDHEN and CDR2 SYDVKM. CDR3 length equals 17 residues. The V and J ends lost 2 bases and 15 bases respectively, with 28 bases between them. CDR3 amino acids: CASSLISWGGSEESVFF. The CDR3 DNA reads TGTGCCAGCAGTTTAATAAGTTGGGGGGGGTCAGAAGAGAGTGTGTTTTTT.

The rearrangement joins TRBV7-8 to TRBJ2-5, with TRBD2 matching 16 bases. The germline V gene has CDR1 SGHVS and CDR2 FQNEAQ. Trimming took 5 bases from V and 4 from J; bases not matched to a gene: 10. The CDR3 contains 18 residues. CDR3 in amino acids: CASSHPGTSGGASETQYF. In nucleotides, the CDR3 is TGTGCCAGCAGCCATCCTGGGACTAGCGGGGGGGCATCAGAGACCCAGTACTTC.

The chain is built from TRBV13 and TRBJ2-7; TRBD1 aligns across 8 bases. The ends lost 0 bases at V and 4 bases at J; junction bases unmatched: 2. The germline gives CDR1 PRHDT, CDR2 FYEKMQ (reference sequence). The CDR3 totals 14 residues. CDR3 sequence (DNA): TGTGCCAGCAGCTTAGGGGGACAGGCTTACGAGCAGTACTTC. This codes for CASSLGGQAYEQYF.